This T cell receptor (beta chain) stems from a study of cytomegalovirus exposure and HLA in healthy donors. PCR employed 60 Vbeta and 13 Jbeta primers. The repertoire was sequenced with immunoSEQ multiplex PCR; TCRdb's copy has only in-frame clones and lacks some. The sample holds some 130,000 clones, 60% to 80% seen once. The junction had 9 bases not matched to a gene; V was cut back by 2 bases and J by 2 bases. The CDR3 covers 17 residues. The V gene's germline CDR1 is MNHNS and CDR2 SASEGT. This TCR came from a woman aged 55-69 years in good health and CMV-seronegative. Specimen: PBMCs. The rearrangement uses TRBV6-1 and TRBJ2-7; 10 nucleotides match TRBD1. The CDR3 coding sequence is TGTGCCAGCAGTGAAAGAGGGACAGGGGCCGGGACCTACGAGCAGTACTTC. Amino acids: CASSERGTGAGTYEQYF.